This T cell receptor beta chain is drawn from a study of type 1 and type 2 diabetes patients. Each participant gave approximately 9.1 milliliters of peripheral blood. Amplification started from genomic DNA. Multiplex PCR with 30 forward and 13 reverse primers amplified the TCR beta CDR3. One entry per CDR3 protein results from TCRdb running MiXCR on the multiplex PCR reads. The profile shows 270,000 or so distinct CDR3 sequences, more than 40% of them singletons. The CDR3 runs to 15 residues. Germline V gene data show CDR1 as MGHDK and CDR2 as SYGVNS. Comment on this clonotype: One end of the junction varies from germline; a read error may be responsible.

The source is a man between 18 and 35 years old with type 2 diabetes. Material: peripheral blood mononuclear cells (PBMCs). The J gene is TRBJ1-4, the V gene TRBV25-1; D is perhaps TRBD1 (6 bases). CDR3 nucleotides: TGTACCAGGGGCCAGGGGCGTTCAGGTAATGAAGAACTGTTTTTT. Its protein product is CTRGQGRSGNEELFF.